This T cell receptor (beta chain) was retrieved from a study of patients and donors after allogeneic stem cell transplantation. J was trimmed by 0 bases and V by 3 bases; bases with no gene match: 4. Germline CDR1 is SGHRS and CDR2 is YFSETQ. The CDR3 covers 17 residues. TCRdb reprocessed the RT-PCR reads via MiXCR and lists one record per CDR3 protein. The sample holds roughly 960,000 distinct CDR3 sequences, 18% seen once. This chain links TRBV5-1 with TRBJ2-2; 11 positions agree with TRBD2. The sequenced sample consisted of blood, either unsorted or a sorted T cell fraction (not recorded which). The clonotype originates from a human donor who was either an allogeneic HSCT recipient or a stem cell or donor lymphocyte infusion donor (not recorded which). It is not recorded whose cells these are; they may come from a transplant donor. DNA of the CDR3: TGCGCCAGCAGCTCGATACTAGCGGGGGCGAACACCGGGGAGCTGTTTTTT. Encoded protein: CASSSILAGANTGELFF.